This TCR beta chain appears in the sequencing data of a study of cytomegalovirus exposure and HLA in healthy donors. Study-level findings and limits: The analysis excluded some indistinguishable V segments, including TRBV6-2 and TRBV6-3. Prior analysis indicated that the majority of TCR beta V segments exhibited productivity approximately 87% or approximately 30% of the time.

The PCR had 60 Vbeta and 13 Jbeta primers. Profiling relied on immunoSEQ multiplex PCR, and the TCRdb table lists in-frame clones only, not all of them. The sample has 150,000 or so clones; roughly 78% are singletons. A note on this clone: What it binds is not known.

The V gene end was trimmed by 8 bases and the J gene end by 5 bases; junction bases not matched to a gene: 16. The CDR3 has 17 amino acids. The study sampled nominally healthy donors, though unrecorded immune exposures were likely. Sample: PBMCs. The TCR was taken from a middle-aged man in good health and CMV-seropositive. This chain joins TRBV23-1 and TRBJ2-2; 8 nucleotides match TRBD2. TRBV23-1 qualifies as an ORF whose function is uncertain. CDR3 sequence reads: CASFTGSGGGRTGELFF. CDR3 DNA: TGCGCCAGCTTTACAGGCAGCGGGGGAGGGAGGACCGGGGAGCTGTTTTTT.